The clone carrying this TCR beta chain has only one observation. Its target is unknown. Per the germline V gene, CDR1 is LNHDA and CDR2 is SQIVND (reference sequence). The CDR3 is 13 amino acids. Trimming cost V 7 bases and J 1 base, with 10 bases left between them. Single viable CD3+CD4+CD8-CD45RO+ cells were sorted as the memory CD4+ T cells. Serum IgG to CMV pp150, pp28, p38 and p52 defined serostatus. The repertoire was sequenced with immunoSEQ multiplex PCR; TCRdb's copy has only in-frame clones and lacks some. The sample has 45,000 to 65,000 clones; approximately 80% are singletons. The source of the sample is a study of memory CD4+ T cells and cytomegalovirus serostatus. General study results and limits: CD4+ memory repertoires contained about two fifths of the 164 reported CMV TCRbeta sequences.

The rearrangement links TRBV19 to TRBJ1-1; D remains unclear. The receptor was isolated from an adult in good health and CMV-seropositive. The sequenced material came from memory CD4+ T cells from blood. The CDR3 protein is CASTLTENTEAFF. The CDR3 bases are TGTGCCAGTACGCTAACGGAGAACACTGAAGCTTTCTTT.